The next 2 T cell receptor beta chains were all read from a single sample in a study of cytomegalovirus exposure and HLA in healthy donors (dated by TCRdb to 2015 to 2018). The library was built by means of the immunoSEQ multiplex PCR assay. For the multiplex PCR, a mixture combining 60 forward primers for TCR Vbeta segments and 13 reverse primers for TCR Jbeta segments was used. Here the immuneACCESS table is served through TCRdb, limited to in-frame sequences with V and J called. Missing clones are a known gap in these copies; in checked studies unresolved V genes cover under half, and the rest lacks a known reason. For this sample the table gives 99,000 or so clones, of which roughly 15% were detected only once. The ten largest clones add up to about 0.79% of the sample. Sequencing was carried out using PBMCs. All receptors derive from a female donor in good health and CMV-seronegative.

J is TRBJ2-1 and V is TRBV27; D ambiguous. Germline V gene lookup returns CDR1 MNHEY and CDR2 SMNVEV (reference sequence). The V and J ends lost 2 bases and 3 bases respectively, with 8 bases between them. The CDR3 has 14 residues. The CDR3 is CASSLKADYNEQFF. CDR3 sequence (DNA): TGTGCCAGCAGTTTAAAGGCGGACTACAATGAGCAGTTCTTC.

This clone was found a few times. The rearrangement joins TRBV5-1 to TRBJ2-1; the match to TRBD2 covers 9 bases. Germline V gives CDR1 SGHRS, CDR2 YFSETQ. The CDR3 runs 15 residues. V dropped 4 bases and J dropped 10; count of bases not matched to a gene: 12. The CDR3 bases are TGCGCCAGCAGCGTGGGGACTAGCTGGTTGGGGGAGCAGTTCTTC. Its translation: CASSVGTSWLGEQFF. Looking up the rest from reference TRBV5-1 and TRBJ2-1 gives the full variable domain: KAGVTQTPRYLIKTRGQQVTLSCSPISGHRSVSWYQQTPGQGLQFLFEYFSETQRNKGNFPGRFSGRQFSNSRSEMNVSTLELGDSALYLCASSVGTSWLGEQFFGPGTRLTVL.